The 14 T cell receptor beta chains in this list originate from one sample, sequenced in a study of shared clonotypes between healthy human individuals. Only in-frame clones appear in the TCRdb table, and some are missing; sequencing was by immunoSEQ multiplex PCR. In the table there are approximately 1.1 million clones, around 78% of which are singletons. Material: memory CD4+ T cells from PBMCs. Subset given: CD45RA-negative fraction. These receptors all come from a man younger than 35 in good health. Some clones in this sample may be carry-over from other donors' samples.

This clone came up a few times. The rearrangement joins TRBV6-5 to TRBJ1-1, with D hard to call. Germline V CDR1 and CDR2: MNHEY, SVGAGI. CDR3 size: 13 residues. Trimming cost V 4 bases and J 1 base, with 7 bases left between them. As DNA, the CDR3 is TGTGCCAGCAGTTCTTCAGGGAACACTGAAGCTTTCTTT. Amino acid sequence: CASSSSGNTEAFF.

This clone appeared a single time. The V gene is TRBV4-1, the J gene TRBJ2-1; D unresolved. This CDR3 region has 12 residues. Germline values: CDR1 MGHRA, CDR2 YSYEKL. The ends were cut back, 3 bases at V and 10 bases at J, with 10 bases in the middle. CDR3 region: CASSHIYGEQFF. Here the CDR3 DNA reads TGCGCCAGCAGCCATATTTACGGAGAGCAGTTCTTC.

J is TRBJ1-5 and V is TRBV6-6, with TRBD1 matching 10 bases. Germline-derived CDR1 and CDR2 are MNHNY and SVGAGI (reference sequence). This CDR3 has 15 amino acids. The J segment lost 6 bases and the V segment lost 2 bases, leaving 4 bases of the junction unmatched. CDR3 in DNA: TGTGCCAGCAGTTACAAGACAGGGGGCGGTCAGCCCCAGCATTTT. Encoded protein: CASSYKTGGGQPQHF.

The V and J genes are TRBV5-6 and TRBJ2-3, with 7 positions matching TRBD1. This CDR3 has 13 amino acids. Germline trimming cut 4 bases from V and 4 bases from J; bases unmatched to any gene: 3. Germline V gene sequence: CDR1 SGHDT, CDR2 YYEEEE. CDR3: CASSPDRADTQYF. CDR3 sequence (DNA): TGTGCCAGCAGCCCCGACAGGGCAGATACGCAGTATTTT.

This clone was seen a few times. This sequence joins TRBV19 and TRBJ1-5; D remains ambiguous. V lost 5 bases and J 11 bases, leaving 7 bases between the germline ends. The CDR3 contains 10 residues. Per germline, CDR1 LNHDA and CDR2 SQIVND (reference sequence). The CDR3 is CASSRESQHF. Written as DNA, the CDR3 is TGTGCCAGTAGTCGAGAATCCCAGCATTTT. Full variable domain (remainder filled in from reference TRBV19 and TRBJ1-5): DGGITQSPKYLFRKEGQNVTLSCEQNLNHDAMYWYRQDPGQGLRLIYYSQIVNDFQKGDIAEGYSVSREKKESFPLTVTSAQKNPTAFYLCASSRESQHFGDGTRLSIL.

The DNA of the CDR3 is TGTGCCAGCAGTGAAGCCGGAAAAGGAGCTTTCTTT. This gives the protein CASSEAGKGAFF. V is TRBV2 and J is TRBJ1-1; D is unresolved. This CDR3 contains 12 residues. Trimming took off 0 bases at V and 10 bases at J, with 9 bases between the two ends. Germline V gene lookup returns CDR1 SNHLY and CDR2 FYNNEI.

This clone was recorded at least ten times. This chain connects TRBV10-2 to TRBJ2-1; possibly TRBD1 for D (6 bases). CDR3 size: 11 residues. Trimming stripped 5 bases from V and 8 bases from J, with 7 bases between. Per germline, CDR1 WSHSY and CDR2 SAAADI. CDR3 loop: CASSQGHEQFF. CDR3 in DNA: TGCGCCAGCAGTCAGGGGCATGAGCAGTTCTTC.

This rearrangement joins TRBV6-1 to TRBJ1-2; D gene ambiguous. Germline assignment: CDR1 MNHNS and CDR2 SASEGT. The V and J ends lost 11 bases and 8 bases respectively, with 21 bases between them. The CDR3 spans 13 residues. This chain's CDR3 is CALRRILQGGYTF. CDR3 DNA: TGTGCCCTGCGGCGAATTCTGCAAGGCGGCTACACCTTC.

The sample holds a few counts of this clone. This sample includes further DNA sequences coding for the same CDR3. The rearrangement joins TRBV5-1 to TRBJ2-6; D is unresolved. V lost 1 base, J lost 1 base, and 6 bases lay in between. This CDR3 is 15 amino acids long. The germline CDR1 and CDR2 sequences are SGHRS and YFSETQ. The CDR3 DNA reads TGCGCCAGCAGCTTGACCGGGTCTGGGGCCAACGTCCTGACTTTC. It is translated as CASSLTGSGANVLTF.

CDR3 protein: CARLRPSNFYEQYF. For the CDR3, the DNA is TGTGCCAGACTTCGGCCGAGCAATTTCTACGAGCAGTACTTC. The chain carries TRBV27 and TRBJ2-7; no clear D gene. Deletions cut 9 bases from V and 3 bases from J, with 18 bases between. Germline V gives CDR1 MNHEY, CDR2 SMNVEV (reference sequence). The CDR3 covers 14 residues.

This chain joins TRBV4-1 and TRBJ2-7; 8 bases fit TRBD1. With V trimmed by 6 bases and J by 5 bases, 12 bases remained unmatched. Germline assignment: CDR1 MGHRA and CDR2 YSYEKL. The CDR3 is 15 amino acids. CDR3 protein: CASRGAWAGGNEQYF. In DNA form, the CDR3 reads TGCGCCAGCAGGGGTGCTTGGGCAGGGGGCAACGAGCAGTACTTC.

The V and J genes are TRBV19 and TRBJ1-5; TRBD1 matches 9 bases. The trim removed 6 bases at V and 5 bases at J, leaving 11 bases unmatched. The CDR3 covers 16 residues. Germline V gene sequence: CDR1 LNHDA, CDR2 SQIVND (reference sequence). The CDR3 nucleotides read TGTGCCAGTAGGGGACTACAGGGGGCAGTTCATCAGCCCCAGCATTTT. It encodes CASRGLQGAVHQPQHF. The full variable domain, with the rest looked up from reference TRBV19 and TRBJ1-5, is DGGITQSPKYLFRKEGQNVTLSCEQNLNHDAMYWYRQDPGQGLRLIYYSQIVNDFQKGDIAEGYSVSREKKESFPLTVTSAQKNPTAFYLCASRGLQGAVHQPQHFGDGTRLSIL.

The gene calls are TRBV28 and TRBJ1-2; TRBD1 might be the D (6 bases). V was cut by 4 bases and J by 2 bases, with 14 bases left in between. Germline V gives CDR1 MDHEN, CDR2 SYDVKM. This CDR3 spans 15 amino acids. The CDR3 DNA follows: TGTGCCAGCAGTTGGGGGCTAGCAGGGAACTATGGCTACACCTTC. Its protein product is CASSWGLAGNYGYTF.

The rearrangement uses TRBV20-1 and TRBJ1-2; D uncertain. CDR3 size: 11 residues. Trimming left V 7 bases short and J 4 bases short, with 10 bases between. Germline lookup yields CDR1 DFQATT and CDR2 SNEGSKA (reference sequence). The CDR3 DNA reads TGCAGTGTTGTTCTATCCTATGGCTACACCTTC. The encoded protein is CSVVLSYGYTF.